This TCR beta chain was documented in a study of monozygotic twins with cystic fibrosis. Germline V gene lookup returns CDR1 MNHEY and CDR2 SVGAGI. This CDR3 is built from 11 residues. Trimming shortened V by 3 bases and J by 4 bases, and 4 bases separated the two germline ends. The assay was immunoSEQ multiplex PCR, and TCRdb's table has in-frame clones only and misses some. The sample shows about 23,000 clones, 95% to 98% of them seen only once. V gene TRBV6-5 combines with J gene TRBJ2-7; D uncertain. The receptor was derived from a girl aged 5 to 17 with cystic fibrosis. Sequencing used blood. The CDR3 DNA follows: TGTGCCAGCAGTTATAATTACGAGCAGTACTTC. This encodes CASSYNYEQYF.